This T cell receptor beta chain was identified during a study of T cell repertoires in ileal Crohn's disease. The CDR3 is 12 residues long. CDR1 SEHNR and CDR2 FQNEAQ come from the germline V gene (reference sequence). Trimming took 2 bases from V and 4 from J, leaving 5 bases between them. Time point defined: inflamed ileum from the surgical specimen. Sequencing was performed with immunoSEQ multiplex PCR; in TCRdb, only in-frame clones are kept and a portion is missing. The table lists 8,000 to 9,500 clones, over 75% of them singletons. Concerning this clone: Antigen unknown.

Study outcomes and limitations: Clonal expansions were more frequent in active smokers than non-smokers at surgery.

V and J are TRBV7-9 and TRBJ1-1; D call uncertain. Sequencing was carried out using ileal tissue. The sequence came from an adult with Crohn's disease. This chain's CDR3 is CASSLPVTEAFF. DNA for the CDR3: TGTGCCAGCAGCTTACCGGTCACTGAAGCTTTCTTT.